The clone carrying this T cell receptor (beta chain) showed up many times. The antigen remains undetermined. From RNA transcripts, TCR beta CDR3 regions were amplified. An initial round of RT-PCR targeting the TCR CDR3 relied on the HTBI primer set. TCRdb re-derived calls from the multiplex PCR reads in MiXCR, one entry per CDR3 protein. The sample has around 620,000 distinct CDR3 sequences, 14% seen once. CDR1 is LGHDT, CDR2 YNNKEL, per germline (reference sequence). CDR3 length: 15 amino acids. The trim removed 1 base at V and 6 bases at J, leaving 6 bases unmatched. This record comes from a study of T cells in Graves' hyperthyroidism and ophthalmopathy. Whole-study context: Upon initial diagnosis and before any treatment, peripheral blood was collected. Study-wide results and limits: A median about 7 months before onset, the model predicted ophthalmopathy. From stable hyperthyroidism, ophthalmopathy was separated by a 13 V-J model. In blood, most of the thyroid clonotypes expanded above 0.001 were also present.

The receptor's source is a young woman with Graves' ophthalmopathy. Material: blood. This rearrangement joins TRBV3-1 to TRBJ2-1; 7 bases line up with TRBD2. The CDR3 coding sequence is TGTGCCAGCAGCCAAGTTGGGGGGAGGGGCAATGAGCAGTTCTTC. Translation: CASSQVGGRGNEQFF.